The rows below give T cell receptor beta chains drawn from one sample of a study of T cells in Graves' hyperthyroidism and ophthalmopathy. TCRdb called the multiplex PCR reads again in MiXCR, with one record for every CDR3 protein. There are roughly 750,000 distinct CDR3 sequences in the sample; about 17% occur only once, and approximately 8.4% lies in the top ten. Sequences were obtained from blood. The receptors were gathered from a young man with Graves' hyperthyroidism. Each CDR3 is given with its conserved first and last residue. The D gene is left open where the match is weak. Size is omitted from some rows. Given values are once, few, many or a class for expanded clones.

TGCGCCAGCGCCTTCCTAGCGGGCAACCAAGAGACCCAGTACTTC,CASAFLAGNQETQYF,TRBV5-1,few,TRBD2,TRBJ2-5
TGCAGTGCTACAAAGACAGGGACCGTGAACACTGAAGCTTTCTTT,CSATKTGTVNTEAFF,TRBV20-1,NA,TRBD1,TRBJ1-1
TGTGCCAGTCGACTAGCGGGAGAGATTCTCTCCTACGAGCAGTACTTC,CASRLAGEILSYEQYF,TRBV19,NA,TRBD2,TRBJ2-7
TGTGCCAGCGCCGGGACTCCCCGGACAGATACGCAGTATTTT,CASAGTPRTDTQYF,TRBV2,many,NA,TRBJ2-3
TGCAGTGCTAGTACGGTGGGAAGCGGGAGGGCCTACGAGCAGTACTTC,CSASTVGSGRAYEQYF,TRBV20-1,many,TRBD2,TRBJ2-7
TGTGCCACCAGTGACCCTAGGACAGGGGGTAACGGCTACACCTTC,CATSDPRTGGNGYTF,TRBV24-1,few,TRBD1,TRBJ1-2
TGTGCCAGCAGCTCACGTAGTAGTGGACAGCCAATAGGAGGCTACACCTTC,CASSSRSSGQPIGGYTF,TRBV9,few,NA,TRBJ1-2
TGTGCCAGCAGTTATTATAGCAATCAGCCCCAGCATTTT,CASSYYSNQPQHF,TRBV6-2/TRBV6-3,NA,NA,TRBJ1-5
TGTGCCAGCAGCACAAGCCCAGACCGAGGGGACACTGAAGCTTTCTTT,CASSTSPDRGDTEAFF,TRBV7-9,NA,NA,TRBJ1-1
TGTGCCAGCAGTTTATCATCAGGAAGCGAGCAGTACTTC,CASSLSSGSEQYF,TRBV27,few,NA,TRBJ2-7
TGTGCCACCAGTGACCCGCCCGGGGGCGCGAACACCGGGGAGCTGTTTTTT,CATSDPPGGANTGELFF,TRBV24-1,many,NA,TRBJ2-2
TGTGCCAGCAGCGTAGAGGGTGGGGAGCAGTACTTC,CASSVEGGEQYF,TRBV9,few,NA,TRBJ2-7
TGTGCCAGCAGCTTATCCCCCCCGGACGAGCAGTACTTC,CASSLSPPDEQYF,TRBV13,many,NA,TRBJ2-7
TGCAGCGTTGTGACTGATACAGATACGCAGTATTTT,CSVVTDTDTQYF,TRBV29-1,many,NA,TRBJ2-3
TGCAGTGCTAGTTTACAGGGACCCTACGAGCAGTACTTC,CSASLQGPYEQYF,TRBV20-1,many,NA,TRBJ2-7
TGTGCCAGCAGCCCGGGGGGGTGGCGTCGGTCGCAAGCTTTCTTT,CASSPGGWRRSQAFF,TRBV5-8,many,NA,TRBJ1-1
TGCAGCGCCCAGCACCTGGCGGGAGCCTCTAATATGTACAATGAGCAGTTCTTC,CSAQHLAGASNMYNEQFF,TRBV29-1,NA,TRBD2,TRBJ2-1
TGTGCCAGCAGGTTGACAGGGGCCGACCCTGAAGCTTTCTTT,CASRLTGADPEAFF,TRBV12-3/TRBV12-4,many,TRBD1,TRBJ1-1
TGTGCCAGCAGCTTAAGCCCAGGGATTGAGACCCAGTACTTC,CASSLSPGIETQYF,TRBV7-3,NA,NA,TRBJ2-5
TGTGCCAGCATCAAAATAGGGGGGACAACCCCTAATGAAAAACTGTTTTTT,CASIKIGGTTPNEKLFF,TRBV2,few,NA,TRBJ1-4
TGCAGTGCTAGTGCCACAGGGGGAGCCACTGAAGCTTTCTTT,CSASATGGATEAFF,TRBV20-1,NA,TRBD1,TRBJ1-1
TGTGCCAGCAGTGAATTAGGCGGAAGCTCCTACAATGAGCAGTTCTTC,CASSELGGSSYNEQFF,TRBV6-1,many,NA,TRBJ2-1
TGCAGTGCTCCCTCGCCGGGACAGGGGGCAGGGAATGAGCAGTTCTTC,CSAPSPGQGAGNEQFF,TRBV20-1,NA,TRBD1,TRBJ2-1
TGTGCCAGCAGTTTTGTCGGACAGGGAAGGGGCTTAGGCATTCAGTACTTC,CASSFVGQGRGLGIQYF,TRBV28,many,TRBD1,TRBJ2-4
TGTGCCTGGAGTACATCCTGGGGAGGAGGGGAGACCCAGTACTTC,CAWSTSWGGGETQYF,TRBV30,many,NA,TRBJ2-5
TGTGCCAGCACCATTCTCGGACAGGGGGGTCAGCCCCAGCATTTT,CASTILGQGGQPQHF,TRBV6-4,NA,TRBD1,TRBJ1-5
TGTGCCAGCAGTTTATACAGCGGGAGGGGTTTGGGTGGGGAGACCCAGTACTTC,CASSLYSGRGLGGETQYF,TRBV27,many,TRBD2,TRBJ2-5
TGTGCCGCTGGCCGCAGGTCGCGCTCCTCCTACGAGCAGTACTTC,CAAGRRSRSSYEQYF,TRBV7-2,many,NA,TRBJ2-7
TGTGCCAGCACCTCACTTCGATCAGGAGGCTACACCTTC,CASTSLRSGGYTF,TRBV6-2/TRBV6-3,NA,NA,TRBJ1-2
TGTGCCAGCAGTTCCCCGGGGGGGGAATATAATTCACCCCTCCACTTT,CASSSPGGEYNSPLHF,TRBV27,NA,NA,TRBJ1-6
TGTGCCACCAGCAGAGATGGGACCGGGGAGCTGTTTTTT,CATSRDGTGELFF,TRBV15,many,NA,TRBJ2-2
TGTGCCAGCAGGCCCCTTACTAGCGGGAGCTCCTACGAGCAGTACTTC,CASRPLTSGSSYEQYF,TRBV7-9,NA,TRBD2,TRBJ2-7